This entry describes one T cell receptor (beta chain). The CDR3 covers 13 residues. V dropped 3 bases and J dropped 8 bases, with 11 bases sitting between them. The germline V gene encodes CDR1 LNHDA and CDR2 SQIVND (reference sequence). These data originate in a study of T cell changes during pregnancy in multiple sclerosis. Sequencing was performed with immunoSEQ multiplex PCR; in TCRdb, only in-frame clones are kept and a portion is missing. Of 40,000 to 50,000 clones in the sample, approximately 94% were seen once. This clonotype originated in a female donor with multiple sclerosis, enrolled in a pregnancy study. Here the sequenced sample was CD8+ T cells from peripheral blood mononuclear cells, taken in the first trimester of pregnancy. The genes are TRBV19 and TRBJ2-1; a weak D match, TRBD2 (6 bases). As DNA, the CDR3 is TGTGCCAGTAGTATCCGAGGAGGGGATGAGCAGTTCTTC. This gives the protein CASSIRGGDEQFF.